One TCR beta chain is described in this entry. This specimen comes from a study of blood T cell repertoires in COVID-19. The germline gives CDR1 MNHEY, CDR2 SVGAGI. This CDR3 comprises 16 residues. V was pared by 0 bases and J by 2 bases, with 6 bases of the junction left unmatched. Repertoires were generated with immunoSEQ multiplex PCR, while TCRdb's copy carries only in-frame clones and drops some. Of around 68,000 clones listed, 70% to 85% were seen once; the top ten hold approximately 9.2%. The TCR sequence derives from a woman in her fifties or sixties with acute or convalescent COVID-19. The source material was peripheral blood. J is TRBJ1-1 and V is TRBV6-5, with 7 bases matching TRBD1. The CDR3 nucleotides read TGTGCCAGCAGTTACTCGTTACAGGGGCAAAACACTGAAGCTTTCTTT. Its protein product is CASSYSLQGQNTEAFF.